The next 18 T cell receptor beta chains were all read from a single sample in a study of patients and donors after allogeneic stem cell transplantation. TCRdb fed the RT-PCR reads into MiXCR, producing one record per CDR3 protein. The repertoire has about 40,000 distinct CDR3 sequences, more than 30% of them found once; the top ten carry less than 80%. The sequenced material came from blood, either unsorted or a sorted T cell fraction (not recorded which). The receptor set was obtained from a human donor who was either an allogeneic HSCT recipient or a stem cell or donor lymphocyte infusion donor (not recorded which). It is not recorded whose cells these are; they may come from a transplant donor.

This clonotype was seen a few times. The chain carries TRBV27 and TRBJ2-1, with 12 bases that match TRBD2. J lost 8 bases, V lost 5 bases, and 10 bases had no gene match. The CDR3 totals 16 residues. Germline V CDR1 and CDR2: MNHEY, SMNVEV (reference sequence). This CDR3 reads CASSPPLAGGRHEQFF. In DNA, the CDR3 is TGTGCCAGCAGTCCCCCACTAGCGGGAGGTCGTCATGAGCAGTTCTTC.

Only one count was recorded for this clonotype. The CDR3 bases are TGTGCCAGCTCACCACCGAGGGCCAGGTTCACAGATACGCAGTATTTT. This codes for CASSPPRARFTDTQYF. The chain joins TRBV18 to TRBJ2-3, with D possibly TRBD2 on 5 matching bases. The CDR3 contains 16 residues. Germline V gene lookup returns CDR1 KGHSH and CDR2 LQKENI. Trimming stripped 0 bases from V and 2 bases from J, with 12 bases between.

This clonotype appeared once. The chain uses TRBV7-9 and TRBJ2-1, with D tentatively TRBD1 (7 bases). The V end was cut by 1 base, the J end by 4 bases, with 14 bases between. Germline V CDR1 and CDR2: SEHNR, FQNEAQ (reference sequence). This CDR3 has 16 amino acids. CDR3 in DNA: TGTGCCAGCAGCTTAGGGGCGGGACAGCAATACAATGAGCAGTTCTTC. Protein product: CASSLGAGQQYNEQFF. Full variable domain (missing parts from reference TRBV7-9 and TRBJ2-1): DTGVSQNPRHKITKRGQNVTFRCDPISEHNRLYWYRQTLGQGPEFLTYFQNEAQLEKSRLLSDRFSAERPKGSFSTLEIQRTEQGDSAMYLCASSLGAGQQYNEQFFGPGTRLTVL.

This clonotype was observed at least ten times. This rearrangement joins TRBV6-2 or TRBV6-3 to TRBJ1-2; possibly TRBD1 for D (6 bases). CDR3 length equals 15 residues. Deletions cut 4 bases from V and 7 bases from J, with 19 bases between. Germline lookup yields CDR1 MNHEY and CDR2 SVGEGT. As DNA, the CDR3 is TGTGCCAGCAGTTTTTTCCTTGGACAGCAGGCTGGCTACACCTTC. This codes for CASSFFLGQQAGYTF.

This clonotype was seen many times. This chain joins TRBV27 and TRBJ1-1; D might be TRBD1 (6 bases). The CDR3 covers 11 residues. Per germline, CDR1 MNHEY and CDR2 SMNVEV (reference sequence). V shed 10 bases and J shed 5 bases, with 11 bases lying between them. CDR3 region: CAIMRGTEAFF. The CDR3 bases are TGTGCCATCATGAGGGGGACTGAAGCTTTCTTT.

This clonotype was counted a few times. This chain links TRBV7-2 with TRBJ2-3; the D gene is possibly TRBD1 (6 bases). In germline, CDR1 is SGHTA, CDR2 FQGNSA. The CDR3 totals 16 residues. V was cut by 7 bases and J by 4 bases, with 21 bases left in between. CDR3 loop: CASIHSGTTYSDTQYF. The CDR3 nucleotides are TGTGCCAGCATCCATTCAGGGACAACATACTCAGATACGCAGTATTTT.

This chain joins TRBV20-1 and TRBJ2-3; D perhaps matches TRBD2 (8 bases). The CDR3 covers 15 residues. Deletions cut 6 bases from V and 6 bases from J, with 22 bases between. Per germline, CDR1 DFQATT and CDR2 SNEGSKA (reference sequence). The CDR3: CSAKAGTRGPDTQYF. CDR3 bases: TGCAGTGCAAAAGCCGGGACTAGGGGGCCCGATACGCAGTATTTT.

This clonotype turned up a few times. This chain joins TRBV5-1 and TRBJ2-3, with 10 nucleotides matching TRBD2. This CDR3 spans 14 amino acids. Trimming at V came to 4 bases and at J to 7 bases, leaving 6 bases not matched to a gene. The germline V gene has CDR1 SGHRS and CDR2 YFSETQ. CDR3 in DNA: TGCGCCAGCAGCCTAGAACTAGCGGGGCATACGCAGTATTTT. Translating it yields CASSLELAGHTQYF.

CDR3: CASTRLAGPNEQFF. CDR3 nucleotide sequence: TGTGCCAGCACCCGACTAGCGGGTCCCAATGAGCAGTTCTTC. The V and J genes are TRBV12-3 or TRBV12-4 and TRBJ2-1; 10 nucleotides agree with TRBD2. V lost 7 bases and J lost 6; bases outside the gene matches: 6. This CDR3 has 14 amino acids.

This clonotype was seen more than once but under ten times. The DNA for the CDR3 is TGTGCCAGCAGCTTAGCGTCCCCTCCCCAAAAAAACATTCAGTACTTC. This encodes CASSLASPPQKNIQYF. V and J are TRBV7-2 and TRBJ2-4; D unresolved. Trimming cost V 0 bases and J 4 bases, with 13 bases left between them. Germline values: CDR1 SGHTA, CDR2 FQGNSA. The CDR3 totals 16 residues.

The chain is built from TRBV28 and TRBJ2-2; D unclear. Between the trimmed V and J ends, which lost 3 bases and 7 bases, there was a span of 15 bases. In germline, CDR1 is MDHEN, CDR2 SYDVKM. The CDR3 spans 15 residues. The CDR3 nucleotides read TGTGCCAGCAGTTTGCCTCAGCTCTTCCTCGGGGAGCTGTTTTTT. Protein sequence: CASSLPQLFLGELFF.

This sequence joins TRBV4-3 and TRBJ1-3, with D unresolved. The CDR3 consists of 15 residues. The germline CDR1 and CDR2 sequences are LGHNA and YSLEER. V was pared by 0 bases and J by 4 bases, with 10 bases between. The CDR3 is CASSQEYVYGNTIYF. The CDR3 nucleotides are TGCGCCAGCAGCCAAGAATACGTGTACGGAAACACCATATATTTT.

This clonotype was detected ten times or more. The genes are TRBV7-6 and TRBJ1-1; 10 bases agree with TRBD1. The CDR3 is 14 amino acids. The ends lost 5 bases at V and 8 bases at J; junction bases unmatched: 8. CDR1 SGHVS and CDR2 FNYEAQ come from the germline V gene. CDR3 nucleotide sequence: TGTGCCAGCAGCAACCGGACAGGGGGACTGGAAGCTTTCTTT. It is translated as CASSNRTGGLEAFF.

The V call is TRBV13, the J call TRBJ2-1; 13 bases are shared with TRBD2. This CDR3 region has 16 residues. Germline V gives CDR1 PRHDT, CDR2 FYEKMQ (reference sequence). Trimming took 5 bases from V and 7 from J; bases not matched to a gene: 8. In DNA form, the CDR3 reads TGTGCCAGCAGCACGCCCGGGACTAGCGGGGCTAATGAGCAGTTCTTC. As protein: CASSTPGTSGANEQFF.

This sequence joins TRBV11-2 and TRBJ2-2, with no clear D. Germline CDR1 is SGHAT and CDR2 is FQNNGV. V shed 7 bases and J shed 6 bases, with 12 bases lying between them. The CDR3 has 13 amino acids. CDR3 nucleotide sequence: TGTGCCAGCATCGCCTTCGGACCCGGGGAGCTGTTTTTT. It specifies CASIAFGPGELFF.

This clonotype was counted many times. The CDR3 region is CASSTGTGVQPQHF. CDR3 DNA: TGTGCCAGCAGCACCGGGACAGGGGTTCAGCCCCAGCATTTT. J is TRBJ1-5 and V is TRBV6-5; 10 bases align to TRBD1. With V trimmed by 6 bases and J by 6 bases, 5 bases remained unmatched. The CDR3 runs to 14 residues. CDR1 and CDR2 from the germline V gene are MNHEY and SVGAGI.

The rearrangement links TRBV29-1 to TRBJ2-1; TRBD2 agrees at 8 bases. The V gene's germline CDR1 is SQVTM and CDR2 ANQGSEA. The CDR3 has 14 residues. After removal of 3 bases from V and 5 bases from J, the junction contained 6 bases not matched to a gene. CDR3 amino acids: CSVEIAGKNNEQFF. CDR3 coding DNA: TGCAGCGTTGAGATAGCGGGAAAAAACAATGAGCAGTTCTTC.

The chain combines TRBV29-1 with TRBJ2-2; 7 bases fit TRBD2. V lost 5 bases to trimming and J lost 0 bases; unmatched junction nucleotides: 6. The CDR3 loop spans 15 amino acids. Germline CDR1 reads SQVTM; CDR2 reads ANQGSEA. CDR3 in DNA: TGCAGCGTTTTCTTCCGGGAGGCGAACACCGGGGAGCTGTTTTTT. It yields the protein CSVFFREANTGELFF.